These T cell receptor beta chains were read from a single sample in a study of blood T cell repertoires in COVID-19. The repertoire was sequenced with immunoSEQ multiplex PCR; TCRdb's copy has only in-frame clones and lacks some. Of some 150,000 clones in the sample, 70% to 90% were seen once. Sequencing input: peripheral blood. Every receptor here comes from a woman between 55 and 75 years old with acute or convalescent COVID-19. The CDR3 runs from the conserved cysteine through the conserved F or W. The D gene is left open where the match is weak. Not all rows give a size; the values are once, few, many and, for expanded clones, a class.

CDR3 protein: CASSWDRLNTEAFF
CDR3 DNA: TGTGCCAGCAGCTGGGACAGACTGAACACTGAAGCTTTCTTT
clone size: -
V gene: TRBV5-4
J gene: TRBJ1-1
CDR3 length: 14
D gene: TRBD1

CDR3 protein: CASSLSRQGGETQYF
CDR3 DNA: TGTGCCAGCAGTTTATCACGGCAGGGAGGAGAGACCCAGTACTTC
clone size: -
V gene: TRBV27
J gene: TRBJ2-5
CDR3 length: 15
D gene: -

CDR3 protein: CASSSRGAGSPLHF
CDR3 DNA: TGTGCCAGCAGCTCCAGGGGGGCAGGTTCACCCCTCCACTTT
clone size: -
V gene: TRBV7-3
J gene: TRBJ1-6
CDR3 length: 14
D gene: TRBD1

CDR3 protein: CASSKRQGPSVGANVLTF
CDR3 DNA: TGCGCCAGCAGCAAGAGGCAGGGTCCCTCTGTGGGGGCCAACGTCCTGACTTTC
clone size: -
V gene: TRBV5-1
J gene: TRBJ2-6
CDR3 length: 18
D gene: -

CDR3 protein: CAISEQGGGYTF
CDR3 DNA: TGTGCCATCAGTGAGCAGGGGGGTGGCTACACCTTC
clone size: -
V gene: TRBV10-3
J gene: TRBJ1-2
CDR3 length: 12
D gene: TRBD1

CDR3 protein: CASSLAAGGWETQYF
CDR3 DNA: TGTGCCAGCAGCTTAGCGGCAGGGGGGTGGGAGACCCAGTACTTC
clone size: once
V gene: TRBV11-2
J gene: TRBJ2-5
CDR3 length: 15
D gene: -

CDR3 protein: CASSLRGTEAFF
CDR3 DNA: TGTGCCAGCAGCTTGCGGGGTACTGAAGCTTTCTTT
clone size: -
V gene: TRBV5-4
J gene: TRBJ1-1
CDR3 length: 12
D gene: -

CDR3 protein: CASSVGTAVYGYTF
CDR3 DNA: TGTGCCAGCAGCGTCGGGACAGCCGTCTATGGCTACACCTTC
clone size: once
V gene: TRBV9
J gene: TRBJ1-2
CDR3 length: 14
D gene: TRBD1

CDR3 protein: CASVRDSLYGYTF
CDR3 DNA: TGTGCCAGCGTTCGGGACAGCCTTTATGGCTACACCTTC
clone size: -
V gene: TRBV2
J gene: TRBJ1-2
CDR3 length: 13
D gene: TRBD1

CDR3 protein: CASSLVGSHGYTF
CDR3 DNA: TGTGCCAGCAGCTTGGTGGGCTCCCATGGCTACACCTTC
clone size: -
V gene: TRBV5-4
J gene: TRBJ1-2
CDR3 length: 13
D gene: -

CDR3 protein: CASGMGQRIYNSPLHF
CDR3 DNA: TGTGCCAGTGGGATGGGACAGCGAATTTATAATTCACCCCTCCACTTT
clone size: -
V gene: TRBV19
J gene: TRBJ1-6
CDR3 length: 16
D gene: TRBD1

CDR3 protein: CASTTPAAGYEFF
CDR3 DNA: TGTGCCAGCACAACGCCAGCGGCCGGCTATGAGTTCTTC
clone size: -
V gene: TRBV28
J gene: TRBJ2-1
CDR3 length: 13
D gene: -

CDR3 protein: CASSSRQGAAIYGYTF
CDR3 DNA: TGTGCCAGTAGCAGCCGACAGGGGGCGGCGATTTATGGCTACACCTTC
clone size: -
V gene: TRBV19
J gene: TRBJ1-2
CDR3 length: 16
D gene: TRBD1

CDR3 protein: CASSTYRYTEAFF
CDR3 DNA: TGTGCCAGCAGTACCTACAGATACACTGAAGCTTTCTTT
clone size: -
V gene: TRBV6-5
J gene: TRBJ1-1
CDR3 length: 13
D gene: -

CDR3 protein: CAWRGGQGNTEAFF
CDR3 DNA: TGTGCCTGGAGAGGAGGACAGGGGAACACTGAAGCTTTCTTT
clone size: -
V gene: TRBV30
J gene: TRBJ1-1
CDR3 length: 14
D gene: TRBD1

CDR3 protein: CASSPGVGGYTF
CDR3 DNA: TGTGCCAGCAGTCCAGGGGTTGGAGGCTACACCTTC
clone size: -
V gene: TRBV6-2/TRBV6-3
J gene: TRBJ1-2
CDR3 length: 12
D gene: -

CDR3 protein: CASSQTQGGDYGYTF
CDR3 DNA: TGTGCCAGCTCGCAAACGCAGGGCGGGGACTATGGCTACACCTTC
clone size: -
V gene: TRBV18
J gene: TRBJ1-2
CDR3 length: 15
D gene: -

CDR3 protein: CATWDRRGYNEQFF
CDR3 DNA: TGTGCCACCTGGGATCGGCGGGGTTACAATGAGCAGTTCTTC
clone size: -
V gene: TRBV10-3
J gene: TRBJ2-1
CDR3 length: 14
D gene: -

CDR3 protein: CASRVGREGNQPQHF
CDR3 DNA: TGTGCCAGCAGGGTCGGCAGGGAGGGTAATCAGCCCCAGCATTTT
clone size: -
V gene: TRBV6-6
J gene: TRBJ1-5
CDR3 length: 15
D gene: -

CDR3 protein: CSVNRGLNTEAFF
CDR3 DNA: TGCAGCGTAAACAGGGGTTTGAACACTGAAGCTTTCTTT
clone size: -
V gene: TRBV29-1
J gene: TRBJ1-1
CDR3 length: 13
D gene: TRBD1

CDR3 protein: CASSGLGQKHQETQYF
CDR3 DNA: TGTGCCAGCAGCGGGCTGGGTCAGAAACACCAAGAGACCCAGTACTTC
clone size: -
V gene: TRBV5-6
J gene: TRBJ2-5
CDR3 length: 16
D gene: -

CDR3 protein: CAWSPGTRETQYF
CDR3 DNA: TGTGCCTGGAGTCCAGGAACTCGGGAGACCCAGTACTTC
clone size: -
V gene: TRBV30
J gene: TRBJ2-5
CDR3 length: 13
D gene: -

CDR3 protein: CAISEHGQGRNEQFF
CDR3 DNA: TGTGCCATCAGTGAACATGGACAGGGTCGAAATGAGCAGTTCTTC
clone size: once
V gene: TRBV10-3
J gene: TRBJ2-1
CDR3 length: 15
D gene: TRBD1

CDR3 protein: CATSDPGQGADNEQFF
CDR3 DNA: TGTGCCACCAGTGATCCTGGACAGGGGGCGGACAATGAGCAGTTCTTC
clone size: -
V gene: TRBV24-1
J gene: TRBJ2-1
CDR3 length: 16
D gene: TRBD1

CDR3 protein: CASSRQNEQFF
CDR3 DNA: TGTGCCAGCAGCCGACAAAATGAGCAGTTCTTC
clone size: -
V gene: TRBV28
J gene: TRBJ2-1
CDR3 length: 11
D gene: -

CDR3 protein: CASSDSGCEQYF
CDR3 DNA: TGCGCCAGCAGTGACTCAGGGTGTGAGCAGTACTTC
clone size: -
V gene: TRBV10-1
J gene: TRBJ2-7
CDR3 length: 12
D gene: -

CDR3 protein: CASSGQGNNQPQHF
CDR3 DNA: TGTGCCAGCAGTGGACAGGGAAACAATCAGCCCCAGCATTTT
clone size: -
V gene: TRBV2
J gene: TRBJ1-5
CDR3 length: 14
D gene: TRBD1

CDR3 protein: CASRSWTGKETQYF
CDR3 DNA: TGTGCCAGCAGAAGCTGGACAGGAAAAGAGACCCAGTACTTC
clone size: -
V gene: TRBV28
J gene: TRBJ2-5
CDR3 length: 14
D gene: TRBD1

CDR3 protein: CASRGGTEAFF
CDR3 DNA: TGTGCCAGCAGGGGGGGCACTGAAGCTTTCTTT
clone size: -
V gene: TRBV2
J gene: TRBJ1-1
CDR3 length: 11
D gene: -

CDR3 protein: CASRNPGRTDNQPQHF
CDR3 DNA: TGTGCCAGTAGAAACCCGGGCAGGACAGACAATCAGCCCCAGCATTTT
clone size: once
V gene: TRBV19
J gene: TRBJ1-5
CDR3 length: 16
D gene: -

CDR3 protein: CASSSGVGQETQYF
CDR3 DNA: TGTGCCAGCAGTAGCGGGGTAGGACAAGAGACCCAGTACTTC
clone size: -
V gene: TRBV2
J gene: TRBJ2-5
CDR3 length: 14
D gene: TRBD2

CDR3 protein: CASSLESGEAFF
CDR3 DNA: TGTGCCAGCAGCTTAGAAAGTGGCGAAGCTTTCTTT
clone size: few
V gene: TRBV13
J gene: TRBJ1-1
CDR3 length: 12
D gene: -